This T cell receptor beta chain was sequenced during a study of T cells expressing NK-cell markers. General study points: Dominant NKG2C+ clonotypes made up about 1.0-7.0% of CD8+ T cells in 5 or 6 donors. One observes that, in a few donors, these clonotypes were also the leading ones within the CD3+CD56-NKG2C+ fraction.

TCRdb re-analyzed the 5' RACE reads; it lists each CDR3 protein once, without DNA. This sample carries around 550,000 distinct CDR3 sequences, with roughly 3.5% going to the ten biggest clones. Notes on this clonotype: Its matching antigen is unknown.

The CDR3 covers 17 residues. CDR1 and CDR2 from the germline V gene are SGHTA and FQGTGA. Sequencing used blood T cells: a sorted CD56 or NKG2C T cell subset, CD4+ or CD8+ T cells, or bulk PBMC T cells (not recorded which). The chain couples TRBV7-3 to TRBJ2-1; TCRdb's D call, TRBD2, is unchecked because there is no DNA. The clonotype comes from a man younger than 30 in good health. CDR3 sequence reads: CASSLSLASPDLREQFF.